These 29 T cell receptor beta chains were sequenced from one sample in a study of cytomegalovirus exposure and HLA in healthy donors. The PCR ran on 60 Vbeta and 13 Jbeta primers. Profiled with immunoSEQ multiplex PCR; TCRdb holds only in-frame clones, not every one. This sample has about 160,000 clones, with approximately 72% found just once. The source material was PBMCs. These receptors were taken from a female donor in good health and CMV-seronegative.

This clone came up once. This chain uses TRBV7-9 with TRBJ1-4, with TRBD1 matching 10 bases. CDR1 and CDR2 (germline): SEHNR, FQNEAQ (reference sequence). The CDR3 is 18 residues long. V lost 2 bases, J lost 5 bases, and 11 bases stayed unmatched. The CDR3 coding sequence is TGTGCCAGCAGCTTAACGATGCACCGGGACAGGGGAAATGAAAAACTGTTTTTT. Its protein product is CASSLTMHRDRGNEKLFF.

In this sample, this clone turned up a few times. The CDR3 nucleotides are TGTGCCAGCAGCCCCGGACTAGCGGGAGAGACCCAGTACTTC. It is translated as CASSPGLAGETQYF. This chain links TRBV9 with TRBJ2-5; 11 positions agree with TRBD2. The germline V gene encodes CDR1 SGDLS and CDR2 YYNGEE. This CDR3 is 14 amino acids long. V was pared by 4 bases and J by 4 bases, with 3 bases of the junction left unmatched.

The table lists this clone with a few counts. This chain joins TRBV7-3 and TRBJ2-1; 13 positions match TRBD2. CDR1 is SGHTA and CDR2 is FQGTGA in the germline V gene. The length of the CDR3 is 18 residues. Trimming at V came to 5 bases and at J to 3 bases, leaving 10 bases not matched to a gene. CDR3 coding DNA: TGTGCCAGCAGCCCAGGACTAGCGGGGGAAAAATACTACAATGAGCAGTTCTTC. Amino acids: CASSPGLAGEKYYNEQFF.

The DNA of the CDR3 is TGTGCCAGCTCACCCGGGGACAGGAAAAACTATGGCTACACCTTC. This gives the protein CASSPGDRKNYGYTF. This chain links TRBV18 with TRBJ1-2, with 8 bases identical to TRBD1. The germline gives CDR1 KGHSH, CDR2 LQKENI. CDR3 length: 15 residues. Unmatched junction bases numbered 5, after V lost 3 bases and J lost 2 bases. Complete variable domain (other parts from reference TRBV18 and TRBJ1-2): NAGVMQNPRHLVRRRGQEARLRCSPMKGHSHVYWYRQLPEEGLKFMVYLQKENIIDESGMPKERFSAEFPKEGPSILRIQQVVRGDSAAYFCASSPGDRKNYGYTFGSGTRLTVV.

The rearrangement links TRBV9 to TRBJ1-1; TRBD1 is a possible D gene (5 bases). Per germline, CDR1 SGDLS and CDR2 YYNGEE. This CDR3 spans 13 amino acids. Trimming stripped 3 bases from V and 7 bases from J, with 13 bases between. The CDR3 protein is CASSAGGMDEAFF. CDR3 sequence (DNA): TGTGCCAGCAGCGCGGGGGGGATGGATGAAGCTTTCTTT. Complete variable domain (other parts from reference TRBV9 and TRBJ1-1): DSGVTQTPKHLITATGQRVTLRCSPRSGDLSVYWYQQSLDQGLQFLIQYYNGEERAKGNILERFSAQQFPDLHSELNLSSLELGDSALYFCASSAGGMDEAFFGQGTRLTVV.

The chain is built from TRBV6-5 and TRBJ2-7; 11 bases are a match to TRBD2. The trim removed 4 bases at V and 4 bases at J, leaving 6 bases unmatched. CDR1 MNHEY and CDR2 SVGAGI come from the germline V gene. The CDR3 has 15 residues. The CDR3 nucleotides are TGTGCCAGCAGTTTAACTAGCGGGAGTTGGTACGAGCAGTACTTC. Amino acid sequence: CASSLTSGSWYEQYF.

V usage is TRBV16 and J usage is TRBJ2-7; 14 bases align to TRBD2. V was clipped by 0 bases and J by 4 bases; unmatched bases: 2. CDR1 KGHSY and CDR2 FQNENV come from the germline V gene. The CDR3 totals 16 residues. The DNA of the CDR3 is TGTGCCAGCAGCCAATCCGGGACTAGCGGGAGATACGAGCAGTACTTC. Amino acid sequence: CASSQSGTSGRYEQYF.

This chain joins TRBV4-2 and TRBJ1-2; TRBD1 is a possible D gene (6 bases). Deletions cut 4 bases from V and 6 bases from J, with 18 bases between. Germline V lookup: CDR1 LGHNA, CDR2 YNFKEQ. The CDR3 has 15 residues. CDR3: CASSRHREWDDGYTF. The CDR3, as DNA: TGTGCCAGCAGCCGCCACAGGGAATGGGATGATGGCTACACCTTC.

Written as DNA, the CDR3 is TGTGCCAGCAGGTTCGACAGGAATAATGAAAAACTGTTTTTT. Translated, it gives CASRFDRNNEKLFF. The gene calls are TRBV2 and TRBJ1-4, with D perhaps matching TRBD1 (6 bases). Germline V gene sequence: CDR1 SNHLY, CDR2 FYNNEI. V shed 6 bases and J shed 4 bases, with 12 bases lying between them. The CDR3 sequence is 14 residues long.

The V and J genes are TRBV6-6 and TRBJ1-6; D gene unclear. Germline V CDR1 and CDR2: MNHNY, SVGAGI (reference sequence). V lost 0 bases and J 14 bases, leaving 17 bases between the germline ends. The CDR3 is 15 residues long. Here the CDR3 DNA reads TGTGCCAGCAGTTACTCGTCACGGGTTTATGTGGCCCTCCACTTT. Protein product: CASSYSSRVYVALHF.

The chain joins TRBV16 to TRBJ1-2; D gene uncertain. CDR3 length: 16 amino acids. The germline CDR1 and CDR2 sequences are KGHSY and FQNENV. Trimming left V 2 bases short and J 2 bases short, with 15 bases between. The CDR3 loop reads CASSQTGQDFNYGYTF. Written as DNA, the CDR3 is TGTGCCAGCAGCCAAACTGGCCAGGACTTCAACTATGGCTACACCTTC. Drawing the rest from reference TRBV16 and TRBJ1-2, the complete variable domain is GEEVAQTPKHLVRGEGQKAKLYCAPIKGHSYVFWYQQVLKNEFKFLISFQNENVFDETGMPKERFSAKCLPNSPCSLEIQATKLEDSAVYFCASSQTGQDFNYGYTFGSGTRLTVV.

This chain connects TRBV5-1 to TRBJ2-7; D gene uncertain. V gave up 2 bases and J gave up 0 bases, with 12 bases separating them. CDR3 length equals 15 residues. Germline V gene lookup returns CDR1 SGHRS and CDR2 YFSETQ. The CDR3 DNA reads as TGCGCCAGCAGCTTCCCGCTCGACACCTCCTACGAGCAGTACTTC. Protein sequence: CASSFPLDTSYEQYF.

J is TRBJ2-5 and V is TRBV9; TRBD2 aligns across 8 bases. V lost 7 bases and J lost 5; bases outside the gene matches: 19. CDR3 length: 17 residues. CDR1 is SGDLS, CDR2 YYNGEE, per germline. This chain's CDR3 is CASSGAVLAGWEETQYF. In DNA, the CDR3 is TGTGCCAGCTCTGGAGCTGTTTTAGCGGGATGGGAGGAGACCCAGTACTTC.

The V call is TRBV9, the J call TRBJ2-1; D is possibly TRBD1 (6 bases). The germline CDR1 and CDR2 sequences are SGDLS and YYNGEE. The CDR3 loop spans 13 amino acids. The V and J ends lost 4 bases and 9 bases respectively, with 14 bases between them. CDR3 nucleotides: TGTGCCAGCAGCACTCCGGGACACGGTGAGCAGTTCTTC. The encoded protein is CASSTPGHGEQFF.

The J gene is TRBJ2-7, the V gene TRBV29-1; 10 nucleotides align to TRBD2. Per germline, CDR1 SQVTM and CDR2 ANQGSEA. The CDR3 consists of 14 residues. The J segment lost 1 base and the V segment lost 6 bases, leaving 6 bases of the junction unmatched. CDR3: CSVQKREGSYEQYF. The DNA of the CDR3 is TGCAGCGTCCAAAAGCGGGAGGGGTCCTACGAGCAGTACTTC.

The chain is built from TRBV4-3 and TRBJ1-4; a weak D match, TRBD1 (5 bases). Trimming pared 1 base from V and 7 bases from J, leaving 13 bases between. CDR3 size: 15 residues. CDR1 is LGHNA, CDR2 YSLEER, per germline. CDR3 bases: TGCGCCAGCAGCCAAGTCCCCCTAGGGGCTGAAAAACTGTTTTTT. Translation gives CASSQVPLGAEKLFF.

The rearrangement uses TRBV11-2 and TRBJ1-2, with TRBD1 as a possible D gene (5 bases). The length of the CDR3 is 13 residues. Germline-derived CDR1 and CDR2 are SGHAT and FQNNGV. V lost 3 bases, J lost 8 bases, and 13 bases lay in between. The CDR3 coding sequence is TGTGCCAGCAGCTTCACGACAGAGAACGGCTACACCTTC. Translation: CASSFTTENGYTF. The full variable domain, its missing parts supplied by reference TRBV11-2 and TRBJ1-2, is EAGVAQSPRYKIIEKRQSVAFWCNPISGHATLYWYQQILGQGPKLLIQFQNNGVVDDSQLPKDRFSAERLKGVDSTLKIQPAKLEDSAVYLCASSFTTENGYTFGSGTRLTVV.

The rearrangement joins TRBV27 to TRBJ2-7; D is possibly TRBD2 (5 bases). The CDR3 runs to 13 residues. CDR1 is MNHEY, CDR2 SMNVEV, per germline (reference sequence). The V end was cut by 3 bases, the J end by 2 bases, with 8 bases between. The chain's CDR3 is CASSFGIAYEQYF. CDR3 nucleotides: TGTGCCAGCAGTTTCGGGATCGCCTACGAGCAGTACTTC.

This clone has just a few counts. The chain employs TRBV5-6 and TRBJ2-7; 12 positions match TRBD2. The germline CDR1 and CDR2 sequences are SGHDT and YYEEEE. J was trimmed by 2 bases and V by 4 bases; bases with no gene match: 4. The CDR3 spans 15 residues. This CDR3 reads CASSQLAGGTYEQYF. The CDR3 nucleotides are TGTGCCAGCAGCCAACTAGCGGGGGGAACCTACGAGCAGTACTTC.

This rearrangement joins TRBV2 to TRBJ2-2; D not resolved. This CDR3 is built from 13 residues. The germline V gene encodes CDR1 SNHLY and CDR2 FYNNEI. V was pared by 4 bases and J by 5 bases, with 8 bases between. The CDR3 reads CASSARLTGELFF. DNA for the CDR3: TGTGCCAGCAGTGCGAGATTAACCGGGGAGCTGTTTTTT.

A word on this clone: An end of the junction does not agree with germline; a read error may underlie this. The chain couples TRBV27 to TRBJ2-3; 9 bases are shared with TRBD2. The germline V gene encodes CDR1 MNHEY and CDR2 SMNVEV (reference sequence). CDR3 length: 15 residues. CDR3 DNA: TGTGCCAGCAGCTTATCTGATAGCGGGGGAGATACGCAGTATTTT. Protein product: CASSLSDSGGDTQYF.

CDR3 in amino acids: CASSPSDSPNTEAFF. Written as DNA, the CDR3 is TGTGCCAGCTCACCGTCGGACTCTCCGAACACTGAAGCTTTCTTT. J is TRBJ1-1 and V is TRBV18, with no clear D. V lost 3 bases and J 1 base, leaving 12 bases between the germline ends. Germline V gives CDR1 KGHSH, CDR2 LQKENI. CDR3 length equals 15 residues.

The chain carries TRBV5-1 and TRBJ2-2; the D gene is possibly TRBD2 (5 bases). V lost 0 bases and J lost 8, with 17 bases in between. Germline V gene sequence: CDR1 SGHRS, CDR2 YFSETQ. The CDR3 spans 16 residues. CDR3 in DNA: TGCGCCAGCAGCTTGGCAAGTGGAGGCTCGGAGGGGGAGCTGTTTTTT. The encoded protein is CASSLASGGSEGELFF.

V usage is TRBV7-2 and J usage is TRBJ2-5; D unclear. CDR1 and CDR2 (germline): SGHTA, FQGNSA. CDR3 length equals 14 residues. Between the trimmed V and J ends, which lost 3 bases and 5 bases, there was a span of 13 bases. The chain's CDR3 is CASSLARPWETQYF. CDR3 nucleotide sequence: TGTGCCAGCAGCTTGGCTAGACCTTGGGAGACCCAGTACTTC.

The V and J genes are TRBV4-1 and TRBJ2-3, with 13 bases matching TRBD2. Per germline, CDR1 MGHRA and CDR2 YSYEKL. The V and J ends lost 4 bases and 1 base, in that order; junction bases with no gene match: 5. There are 17 residues in the CDR3. The DNA for the CDR3 is TGCGCCAGCAGCCCCACCGGGACTAGCGGGGGCACAGATACGCAGTATTTT. Translation: CASSPTGTSGGTDTQYF.

This clone turned up a few times. The chain joins TRBV2 to TRBJ2-3; 7 bases fit TRBD1. V was clipped by 7 bases and J by 1 base; unmatched bases: 11. The length of the CDR3 is 16 residues. Germline V gene data show CDR1 as SNHLY and CDR2 as FYNNEI. CDR3 region: CASNQPTGTGTDTQYF. DNA of the CDR3: TGTGCCAGCAACCAACCGACAGGGACGGGCACAGATACGCAGTATTTT.

This clone was recorded a few times. This chain joins TRBV5-5 and TRBJ1-2; a weak D match, TRBD1 (5 bases). This CDR3 spans 13 amino acids. Trimming pared 0 bases from V and 2 bases from J, leaving 5 bases between. The germline V gene has CDR1 SGHKS and CDR2 YYEKEE (reference sequence). CDR3 in DNA: TGTGCCAGCAGCTTGGGACAGAACTATGGCTACACCTTC. Its protein product is CASSLGQNYGYTF. Full variable domain (outside the CDR3, taken from reference TRBV5-5 and TRBJ1-2): DAGVTQSPTHLIKTRGQQVTLRCSPISGHKSVSWYQQVLGQGPQFIFQYYEKEERGRGNFPDRFSARQFPNYSSELNVNALLLGDSALYLCASSLGQNYGYTFGSGTRLTVV.

This clone was detected only once. The chain combines TRBV5-5 with TRBJ1-5; D may be TRBD1 (5 bases). In germline, CDR1 is SGHKS, CDR2 YYEKEE (reference sequence). Trimming took 5 bases from V and 0 from J, leaving 12 bases between them. The CDR3 has 15 amino acids. The CDR3 sequence: CASSRAGPSNQPQHF. The CDR3 region has the DNA TGTGCCAGCAGTCGGGCAGGGCCTAGCAATCAGCCCCAGCATTTT. The full variable domain, completed using reference TRBV5-5 and TRBJ1-5, is DAGVTQSPTHLIKTRGQQVTLRCSPISGHKSVSWYQQVLGQGPQFIFQYYEKEERGRGNFPDRFSARQFPNYSSELNVNALLLGDSALYLCASSRAGPSNQPQHFGDGTRLSIL.

The CDR3, as DNA: TGTGCCAGCAGCTTATTGTTGGGACAGGGGGATAAAGATACGCAGTATTTT. It yields the protein CASSLLLGQGDKDTQYF. The rearrangement uses TRBV7-2 and TRBJ2-3; 11 bases are a match to TRBD1. The CDR3 is 17 amino acids. V lost 2 bases and J lost 5; bases outside the gene matches: 9. The V gene's germline CDR1 is SGHTA and CDR2 FQGNSA.